This T cell receptor beta chain emerged from a study of blood T cell repertoires in COVID-19. Study in general: Italy, Spain and the United States were the sources of the convalescent and acute COVID-19 samples.

Participants, about 18 to 90 years old, spanned about 26 US areas. Germline CDR1 and CDR2: SGHAT and FQNNGV. V was pared by 1 base and J by 10 bases, with 13 bases between. The length of the CDR3 is 13 residues. The assay was immunoSEQ multiplex PCR, and TCRdb's table has in-frame clones only and misses some. The sample has roughly 190,000 clones, about 80% seen once. Sequenced material: PBMCs or T cells enriched from blood (not recorded which). The receptor comes from a woman in her sixties or seventies with acute COVID-19. The rearrangement uses TRBV11-2 and TRBJ1-1; the D is unclear. As DNA, the CDR3 is TGTGCCAGCAGCTTAGCCGGTGAGGAACGAGCTTTCTTT. It specifies CASSLAGEERAFF.